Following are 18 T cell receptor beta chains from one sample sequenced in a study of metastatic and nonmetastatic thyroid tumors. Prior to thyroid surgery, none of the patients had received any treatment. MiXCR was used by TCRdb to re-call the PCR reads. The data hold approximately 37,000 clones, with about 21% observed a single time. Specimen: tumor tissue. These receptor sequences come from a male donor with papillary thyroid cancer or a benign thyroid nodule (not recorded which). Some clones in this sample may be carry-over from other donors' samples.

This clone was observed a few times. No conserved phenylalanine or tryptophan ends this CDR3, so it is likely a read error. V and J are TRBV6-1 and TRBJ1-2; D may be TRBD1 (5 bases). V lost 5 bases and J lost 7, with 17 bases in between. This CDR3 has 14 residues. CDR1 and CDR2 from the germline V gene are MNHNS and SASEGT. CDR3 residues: CASSPAVIRAGYTS. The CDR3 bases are TGTGCCAGCAGTCCCGCCGTAATCAGGGCTGGCTACACCTCC.

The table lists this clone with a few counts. CDR3 sequence: CASGRSGSTDTQYF. Here the CDR3 DNA reads TGTGCTAGTGGCCGTAGCGGGAGTACAGATACGCAGTATTTT. The gene calls are TRBV12-5 and TRBJ2-3; 9 bases fit TRBD2. The ends lost 6 bases at V and 3 bases at J; junction bases unmatched: 4. CDR1 is LGHNT, CDR2 FRNRAP, per germline. The CDR3 has 14 residues. The full variable domain, in which reference TRBV12-5 and TRBJ2-3 provide the parts outside the CDR3, is DARVTQTPRHKVTEMGQEVTMRCQPILGHNTVFWYRQTMMQGLELLAYFRNRAPLDDSGMPKDRFSAEMPDATLATLKIQPSEPRDSAVYFCASGRSGSTDTQYFGPGTRLTVL.

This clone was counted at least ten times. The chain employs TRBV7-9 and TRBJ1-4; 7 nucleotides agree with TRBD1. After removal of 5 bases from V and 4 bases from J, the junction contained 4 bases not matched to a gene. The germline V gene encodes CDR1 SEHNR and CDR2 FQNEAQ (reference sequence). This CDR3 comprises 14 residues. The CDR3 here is CASSPGTVNEKLFF. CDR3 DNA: TGTGCCAGCAGCCCCGGGACAGTTAATGAAAAACTGTTTTTT.

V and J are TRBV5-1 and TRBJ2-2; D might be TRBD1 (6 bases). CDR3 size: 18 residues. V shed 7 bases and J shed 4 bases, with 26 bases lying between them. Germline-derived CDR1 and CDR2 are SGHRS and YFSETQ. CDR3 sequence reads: CASSPLPGHGVGTGELFF. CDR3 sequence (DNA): TGCGCCAGCTCGCCCTTACCGGGACATGGTGTTGGCACCGGGGAGCTGTTTTTT.

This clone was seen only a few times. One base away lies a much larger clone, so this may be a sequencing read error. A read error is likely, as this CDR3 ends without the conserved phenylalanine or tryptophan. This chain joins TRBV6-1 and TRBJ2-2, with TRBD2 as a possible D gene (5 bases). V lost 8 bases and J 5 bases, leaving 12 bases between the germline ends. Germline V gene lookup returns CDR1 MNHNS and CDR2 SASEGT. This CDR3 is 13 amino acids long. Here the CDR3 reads CASVGSATGELFL. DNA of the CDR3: TGTGCCAGCGTTGGGAGTGCTACCGGGGAGCTGTTTCTT.

The CDR3 loop reads CASSSLTDTGELFF. In nucleotides, the CDR3 is TGCGCCAGCAGCAGCCTAACAGACACCGGGGAGCTGTTTTTT. The chain joins TRBV5-1 to TRBJ2-2, with D uncertain. V was clipped by 4 bases and J by 3 bases, with 10 bases between them. The CDR3 is 14 amino acids. Germline V gives CDR1 SGHRS, CDR2 YFSETQ.

CDR3 in amino acids: CASSQAQATFYGYTF. CDR3 in DNA: TGTGCCAGCAGTCAGGCACAAGCGACCTTCTATGGCTACACCTTC. This sequence joins TRBV27 and TRBJ1-2; D is uncertain. CDR3 length equals 15 residues. The germline gives CDR1 MNHEY, CDR2 SMNVEV (reference sequence). V was cut by 5 bases and J by 4 bases, with 17 bases left in between.

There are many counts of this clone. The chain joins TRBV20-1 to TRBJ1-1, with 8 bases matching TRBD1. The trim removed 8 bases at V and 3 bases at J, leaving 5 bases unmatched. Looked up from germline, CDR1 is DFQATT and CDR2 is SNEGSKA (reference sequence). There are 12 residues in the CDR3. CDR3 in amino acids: CSPGQEYTEAFF. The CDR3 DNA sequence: TGCAGTCCGGGACAGGAGTACACTGAAGCTTTCTTT.

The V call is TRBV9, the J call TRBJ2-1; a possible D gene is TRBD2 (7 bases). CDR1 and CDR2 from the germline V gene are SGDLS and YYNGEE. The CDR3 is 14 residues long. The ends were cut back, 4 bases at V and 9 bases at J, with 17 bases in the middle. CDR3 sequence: CASSPRRGRGEQFF. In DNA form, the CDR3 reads TGTGCCAGCAGCCCCCGGAGGGGGAGGGGTGAGCAGTTCTTC.

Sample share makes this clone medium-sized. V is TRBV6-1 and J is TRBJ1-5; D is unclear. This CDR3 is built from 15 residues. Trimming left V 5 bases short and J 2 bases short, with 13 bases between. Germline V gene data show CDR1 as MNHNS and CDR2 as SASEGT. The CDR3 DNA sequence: TGTGCCAGCAGTCTAATGCGGCAGGGCAATCAGCCCCAGCATTTT. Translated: CASSLMRQGNQPQHF.

The chain's CDR3 is CASSASGIRRHEQYF. CDR3 coding DNA: TGTGCCAGCAGCGCGAGCGGGATTCGGCGGCACGAGCAGTACTTC. This chain connects TRBV7-2 to TRBJ2-7, with TRBD2 matching over 7 bases. Trimming at V came to 5 bases and at J to 5 bases, leaving 12 bases not matched to a gene. The CDR3 loop spans 15 amino acids. The germline gives CDR1 SGHTA, CDR2 FQGNSA. Full variable domain (missing parts from reference TRBV7-2 and TRBJ2-7): GAGVSQSPSNKVTEKGKDVELRCDPISGHTALYWYRQSLGQGLEFLIYFQGNSAPDKSGLPSDRFSAERTGGSVSTLTIQRTQQEDSAVYLCASSASGIRRHEQYFGPGTRLTVT.

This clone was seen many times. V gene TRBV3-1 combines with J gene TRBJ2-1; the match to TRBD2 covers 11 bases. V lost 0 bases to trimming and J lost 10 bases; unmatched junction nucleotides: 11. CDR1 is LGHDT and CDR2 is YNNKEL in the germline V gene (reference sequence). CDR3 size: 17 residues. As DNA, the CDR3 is TGTGCCAGCAGCCAAGATTTTACTAGCGGGAGTGAAGGGGAGCAGTTCTTC. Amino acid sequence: CASSQDFTSGSEGEQFF.

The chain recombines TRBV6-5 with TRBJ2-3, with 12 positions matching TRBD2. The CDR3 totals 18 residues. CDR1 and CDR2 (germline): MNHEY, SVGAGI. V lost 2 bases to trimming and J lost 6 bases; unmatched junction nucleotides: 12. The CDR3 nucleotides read TGTGCCAGCAGTTACACCCGTCGGACTAGCGGGGCGGGGGATACGCAGTATTTT. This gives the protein CASSYTRRTSGAGDTQYF.

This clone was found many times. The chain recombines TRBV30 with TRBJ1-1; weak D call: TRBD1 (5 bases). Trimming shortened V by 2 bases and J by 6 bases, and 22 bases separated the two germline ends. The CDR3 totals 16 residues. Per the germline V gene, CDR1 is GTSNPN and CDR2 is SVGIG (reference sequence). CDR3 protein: CAWSRWGDIGYAEAFF. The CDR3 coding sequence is TGTGCCTGGAGTCGGTGGGGCGATATCGGCTACGCTGAAGCTTTCTTT.

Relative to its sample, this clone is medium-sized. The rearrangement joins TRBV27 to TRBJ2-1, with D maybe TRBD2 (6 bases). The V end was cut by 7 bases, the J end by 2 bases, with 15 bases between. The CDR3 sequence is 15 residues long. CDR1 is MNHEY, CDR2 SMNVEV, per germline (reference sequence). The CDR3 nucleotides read TGTGCCAGCATGCAACGGGGGTCAACCTACAATGAGCAGTTCTTC. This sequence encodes CASMQRGSTYNEQFF.

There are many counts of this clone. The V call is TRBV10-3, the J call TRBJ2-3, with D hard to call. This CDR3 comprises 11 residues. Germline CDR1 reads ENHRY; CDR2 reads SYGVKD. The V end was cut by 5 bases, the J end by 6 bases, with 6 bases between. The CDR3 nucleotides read TGTGCCATCAGTTTGGGGGATACGCAGTATTTT. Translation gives CAISLGDTQYF.

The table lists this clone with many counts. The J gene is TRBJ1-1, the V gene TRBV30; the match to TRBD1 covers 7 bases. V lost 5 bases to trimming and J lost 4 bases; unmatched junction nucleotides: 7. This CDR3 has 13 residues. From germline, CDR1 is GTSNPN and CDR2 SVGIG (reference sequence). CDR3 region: CAWSRQGGTEAFF. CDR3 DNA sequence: TGTGCCTGGTCACGACAGGGCGGCACTGAAGCTTTCTTT.

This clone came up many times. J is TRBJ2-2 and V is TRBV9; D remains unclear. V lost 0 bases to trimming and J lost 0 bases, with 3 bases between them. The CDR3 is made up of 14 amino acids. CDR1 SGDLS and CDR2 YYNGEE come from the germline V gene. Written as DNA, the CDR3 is TGTGCCAGCAGCGTAGCGACGAACACCGGGGAGCTGTTTTTT. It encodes CASSVATNTGELFF.